This T cell receptor beta chain was sequenced for a study of shared clonotypes between healthy human individuals (dated by TCRdb to about 2020). Turning to the overall study: The cohort included three men and two women between 18 and 49 years of age. Different laboratories and diverse techniques were used to prepare libraries and sequence TCR repertoires, to increase sequencing depth and limit assay-specific biases. For each donor, CD4 naive and CD4 memory were each given three plates, CD8 naive was given two plates, and CD8 memory was given one plate. Between about 0.8 and 9 billion PBMCs per donor were obtained by leukapheresis. To estimate repertoire size and how much clonotype sharing occurs between individuals, the study deeply sequenced the blood TCR repertoires of several healthy adults.

Using the deep immunoSEQ assay, TCR CDR3 regions were amplified from genomic DNA by multiplex PCR. For each cell subset, the extracted genomic DNA was distributed evenly across all wells of several immunoSEQ 96-well plates, and each plate served as one replicate. For sorted subsets, around 200 ng genomic DNA, equal to 30,000 or so T cell genomes, was loaded into each replicate PCR. The purified libraries were quantified using a Qubit 3.0 fluorometer, sized with a Bioanalyzer 2100, and then quantified again using the KAPA Library Quantification kit. Every immunoSEQ 96-well plate was sequenced on a dedicated single-read 150-cycle Illumina NextSeq 550 flow cell. The authors' pipeline ran thus. The immunoSEQ output contained only junctional sequences without quality scores, so filtering could not match that applied to full-length reads. To assign V/J genes and CDR3, sequences were annotated against IMGT germline references using PyIR, a Python wrapper for IgBLAST v1.9. Reads were removed for weak V/J assignments (E-value above 1e-6), missing CDR3, stop codons, out-of-frame junctions, or ambiguous translated residues. A V3J clonotype was defined by an identical inferred V gene, J gene, and CDR3 amino acid sequence. The percentage overlap between two repertoires was calculated by dividing the number of shared unique clonotypes by the size of the smaller repertoire. Richness of each repertoire was evaluated using RTK rarefaction, the Chao1 estimator, and Recon v2.1 estimates of unobserved clonotypes. For all TCRbeta clonotypes obtained by the gDNA method from four donors, generation probabilities were computed with OLGA. Held by TCRdb, this immuneACCESS table contains in-frame sequences only and omits some clones. Under half of the omission traces to an unresolved V gene where checked; the cause of the rest is unknown. V and J calls and clone size are copied from that table; D and trimming were computed from the DNA. The sample table records about 690,000 clones; 80% to 95% of these occur just once. The ten biggest clones cover roughly 36% of the sample.

The donors were healthy, HIV-negative adults who had no recently reported acute infections or vaccinations. All donors were Caucasian adults living in Nashville, Tennessee, USA. CD8 memory samples consisted of magnetically selected CD45RO+ cells combined with CCR7-negative CD45RA+ effector memory (TemRA) cells. After blood collection by leukapheresis, PBMCs were isolated using Ficoll-Histopaque density gradient centrifugation and then cryopreserved in the vapor phase of liquid nitrogen. Purity and quantity of every magnetically sorted T cell population were checked by analytical flow cytometry. Each sorted fraction had its genomic DNA isolated and then quantified by UV absorbance on a Nanodrop 2000c. Relative to germline, V is missing 4 bases and J is missing 0 bases, with 10 bases of the junction outside any gene match. The CDR3, cysteine through phenylalanine, is 18 amino acids long. The CDR3 DNA has 54 bases and is translated from base 1. CDR1 SGDLS and CDR2 YYNGEE were looked up in the germline V gene.

For this clone: There is no known antigen for this receptor. No base-level quality is on record; no much larger clone is a single base apart.

The full study reports these points: Higher generation probabilities were observed for clonotypes shared by all four sorted-subset donors than for non-shared clonotypes. Approximately 4.8% of naive CD4, around 4% of naive CD8, about 2.5% of memory CD4, and around 0.4% of memory CD8 clonotypes were shared across four donors. Even with the large sequencing depth, rarefaction of the sorted-subset datasets indicated that sequencing was incomplete. Sampling was restricted to blood, and TCR repertoires in tissues likely differ from the TCR repertoires found in blood. Naive subsets generally had larger estimated clonotype richness than memory subsets did. Based on pairwise subsampling, the degree of clonotype sharing among donors was expected to be affected by sequencing depth. Because the study included a small number of donors, the genetic and exposure-history diversity represented was limited.

The rearranged chain carries TRBV9 and TRBJ2-2, with 9 junctional bases fitting TRBD2. The clonotype was recovered from a man aged 18 to 29 in good health. Some clones in this sample may be carry-over from other donors' samples. The material sequenced was memory CD8+ T cells from PBMCs. Sample cell subset or site, as interpreted from the label and publication: CD45RO+ cells pooled with CCR7-negative TemRA cells. The bases are TGTGCCAGCAGCTCGACTAGCGGATTAGACGCGAACACCGGGGAGCTGTTTTTT. This encodes CASSSTSGLDANTGELFF.